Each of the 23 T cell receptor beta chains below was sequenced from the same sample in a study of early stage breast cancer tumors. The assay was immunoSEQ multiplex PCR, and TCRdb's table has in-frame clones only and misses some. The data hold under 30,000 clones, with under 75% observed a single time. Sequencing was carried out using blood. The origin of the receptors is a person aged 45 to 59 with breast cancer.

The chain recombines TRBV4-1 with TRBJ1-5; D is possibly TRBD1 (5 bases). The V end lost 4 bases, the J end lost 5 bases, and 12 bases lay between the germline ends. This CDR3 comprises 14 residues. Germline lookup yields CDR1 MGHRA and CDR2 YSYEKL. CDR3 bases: TGCGCCAGCAGCCCCCGGGACCGCTATCAGCCCCAGCATTTT. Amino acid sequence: CASSPRDRYQPQHF.

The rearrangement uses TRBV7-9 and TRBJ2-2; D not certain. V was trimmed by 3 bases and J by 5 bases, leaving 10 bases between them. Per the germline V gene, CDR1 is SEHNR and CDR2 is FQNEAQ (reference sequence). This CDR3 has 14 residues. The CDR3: CASSLWGMTGELFF. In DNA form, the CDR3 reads TGTGCCAGCAGCTTGTGGGGAATGACCGGGGAGCTGTTTTTT.

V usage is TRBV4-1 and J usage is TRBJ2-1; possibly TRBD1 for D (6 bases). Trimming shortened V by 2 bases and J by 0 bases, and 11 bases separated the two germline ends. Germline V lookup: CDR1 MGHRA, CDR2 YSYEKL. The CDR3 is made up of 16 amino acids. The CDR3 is CASSQQQGTSYNEQFF. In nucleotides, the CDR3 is TGCGCCAGCAGCCAACAACAGGGAACCTCCTACAATGAGCAGTTCTTC.

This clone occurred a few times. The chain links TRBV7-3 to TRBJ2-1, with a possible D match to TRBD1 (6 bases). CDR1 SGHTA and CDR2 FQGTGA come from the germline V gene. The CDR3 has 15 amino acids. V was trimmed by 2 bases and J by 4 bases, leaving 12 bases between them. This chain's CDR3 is CASSLVGGQYNEQFF. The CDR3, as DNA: TGTGCCAGCAGCTTAGTAGGGGGACAATACAATGAGCAGTTCTTC.

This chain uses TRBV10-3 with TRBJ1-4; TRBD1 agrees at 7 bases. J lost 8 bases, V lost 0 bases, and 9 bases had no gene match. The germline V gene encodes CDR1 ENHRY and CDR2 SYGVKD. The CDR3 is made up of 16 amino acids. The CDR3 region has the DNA TGTGCCATCAGTGAGTCGATTGACAGGGAAGGAGAAAAACTGTTTTTT. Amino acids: CAISESIDREGEKLFF.

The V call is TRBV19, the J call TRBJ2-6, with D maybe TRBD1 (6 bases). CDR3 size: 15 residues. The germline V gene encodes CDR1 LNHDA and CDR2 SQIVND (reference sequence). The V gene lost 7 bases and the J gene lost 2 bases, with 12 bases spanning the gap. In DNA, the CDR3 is TGTGCCAGTACCCAACAGGGTCCTGGGGCCAACGTCCTGACTTTC. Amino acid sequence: CASTQQGPGANVLTF.

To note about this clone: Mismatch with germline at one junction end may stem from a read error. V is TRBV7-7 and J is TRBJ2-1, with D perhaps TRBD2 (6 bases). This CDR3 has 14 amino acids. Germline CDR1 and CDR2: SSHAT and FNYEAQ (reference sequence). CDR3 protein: CASSLGTGDNEQFF. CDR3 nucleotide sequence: TGTGCTAGCAGCTTAGGAACGGGAGATAATGAGCAGTTCTTC.

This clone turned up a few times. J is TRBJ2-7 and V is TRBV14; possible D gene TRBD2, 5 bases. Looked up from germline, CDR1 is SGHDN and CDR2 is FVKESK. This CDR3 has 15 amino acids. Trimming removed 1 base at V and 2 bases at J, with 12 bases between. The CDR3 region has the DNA TGTGCCAGCAGCCAAGGAAAGTGGGAGCCCTACGAGCAGTACTTC. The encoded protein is CASSQGKWEPYEQYF.

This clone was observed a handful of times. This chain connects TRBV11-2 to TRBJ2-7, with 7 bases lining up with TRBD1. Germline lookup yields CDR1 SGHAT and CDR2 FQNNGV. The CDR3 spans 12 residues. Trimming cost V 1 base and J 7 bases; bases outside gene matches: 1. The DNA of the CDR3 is TGTGCCAGCAGCTTAGGGACAGGTGAGCAGTACTTC. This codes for CASSLGTGEQYF. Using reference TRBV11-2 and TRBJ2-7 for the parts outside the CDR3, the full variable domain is EAGVAQSPRYKIIEKRQSVAFWCNPISGHATLYWYQQILGQGPKLLIQFQNNGVVDDSQLPKDRFSAERLKGVDSTLKIQPAKLEDSAVYLCASSLGTGEQYFGPGTRLTVT.

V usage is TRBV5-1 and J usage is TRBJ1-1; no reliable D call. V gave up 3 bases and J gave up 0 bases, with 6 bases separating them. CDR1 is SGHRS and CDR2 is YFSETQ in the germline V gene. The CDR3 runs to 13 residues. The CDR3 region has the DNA TGCGCCAGCAGCTGGGTTATGAACACTGAAGCTTTCTTT. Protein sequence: CASSWVMNTEAFF.

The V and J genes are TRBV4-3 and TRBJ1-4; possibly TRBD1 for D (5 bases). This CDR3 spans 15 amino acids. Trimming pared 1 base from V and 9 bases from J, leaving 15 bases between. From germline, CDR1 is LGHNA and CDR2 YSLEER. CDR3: CASSQVGAVEQKLFF. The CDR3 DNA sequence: TGCGCCAGCAGCCAAGTCGGGGCGGTGGAGCAAAAACTGTTTTTT.

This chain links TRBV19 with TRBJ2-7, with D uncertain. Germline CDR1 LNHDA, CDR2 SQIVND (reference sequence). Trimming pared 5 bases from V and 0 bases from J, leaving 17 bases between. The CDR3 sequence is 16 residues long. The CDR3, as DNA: TGTGCCAGTAGTCCCGCGTACGGCGGTAGCTCCTACGAGCAGTACTTC. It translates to CASSPAYGGSSYEQYF. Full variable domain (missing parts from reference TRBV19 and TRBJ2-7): DGGITQSPKYLFRKEGQNVTLSCEQNLNHDAMYWYRQDPGQGLRLIYYSQIVNDFQKGDIAEGYSVSREKKESFPLTVTSAQKNPTAFYLCASSPAYGGSSYEQYFGPGTRLTVT.

Here the CDR3 reads CASLLGAGEQYF. The CDR3 DNA reads as TGTGCCAGTCTCCTAGGGGCGGGAGAGCAGTACTTC. The rearrangement joins TRBV6-1 to TRBJ2-7; D possibly corresponds to TRBD2 (6 bases). Germline loops: CDR1 MNHNS, CDR2 SASEGT. The CDR3 has 12 residues. V lost 9 bases and J 7 bases, leaving 16 bases between the germline ends.

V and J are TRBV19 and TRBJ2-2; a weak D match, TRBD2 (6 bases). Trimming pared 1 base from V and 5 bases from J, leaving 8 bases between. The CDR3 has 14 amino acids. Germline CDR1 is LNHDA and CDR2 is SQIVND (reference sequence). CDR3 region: CASSIVEGTGELFF. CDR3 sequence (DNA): TGTGCCAGTAGTATAGTGGAGGGGACCGGGGAGCTGTTTTTT.

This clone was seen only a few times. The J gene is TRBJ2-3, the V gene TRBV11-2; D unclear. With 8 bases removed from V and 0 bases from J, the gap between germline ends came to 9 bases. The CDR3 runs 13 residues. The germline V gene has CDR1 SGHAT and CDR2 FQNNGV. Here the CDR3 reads CASGVPSTDTQYF. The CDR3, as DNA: TGTGCCAGCGGGGTCCCAAGCACAGATACGCAGTATTTT.

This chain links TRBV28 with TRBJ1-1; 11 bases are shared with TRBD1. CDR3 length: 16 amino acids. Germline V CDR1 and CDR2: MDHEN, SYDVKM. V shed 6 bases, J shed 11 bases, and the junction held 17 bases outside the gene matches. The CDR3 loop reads CASSSFRTGTGGGAFF. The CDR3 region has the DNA TGTGCCAGCAGCTCCTTCCGAACCGGGACAGGGGGAGGCGCTTTCTTT.

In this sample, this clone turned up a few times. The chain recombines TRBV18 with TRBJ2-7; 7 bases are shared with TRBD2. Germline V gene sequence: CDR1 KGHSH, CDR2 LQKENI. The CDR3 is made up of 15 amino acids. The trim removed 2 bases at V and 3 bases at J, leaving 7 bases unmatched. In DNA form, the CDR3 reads TGTGCCAGCTCACCAAGTGGCGGGAGCATCTACGAGCAGTACTTC. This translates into CASSPSGGSIYEQYF.

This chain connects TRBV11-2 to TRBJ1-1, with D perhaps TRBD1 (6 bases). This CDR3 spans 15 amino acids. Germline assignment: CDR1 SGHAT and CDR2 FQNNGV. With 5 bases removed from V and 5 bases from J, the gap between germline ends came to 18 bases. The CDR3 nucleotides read TGTGCCAGCAGCCGCAACAGGGTTTGGTTGACTGAAGCTTTCTTT. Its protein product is CASSRNRVWLTEAFF.

CDR3 protein: CASSAQRDMEAFF. The CDR3 bases are TGTGCCAGCAGTGCCCAGCGGGACATGGAAGCTTTCTTT. The chain carries TRBV7-3 and TRBJ1-1; D might be TRBD1 (6 bases). Trimming pared 6 bases from V and 8 bases from J, leaving 16 bases between. This CDR3 contains 13 residues. The germline V gene has CDR1 SGHTA and CDR2 FQGTGA.

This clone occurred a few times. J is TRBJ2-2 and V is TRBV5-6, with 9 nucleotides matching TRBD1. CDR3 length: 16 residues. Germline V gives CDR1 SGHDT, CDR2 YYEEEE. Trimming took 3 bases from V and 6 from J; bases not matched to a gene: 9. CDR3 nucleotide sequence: TGTGCCAGCAGCTCCTCCGGGACAGGGCCCTCCGGGGAGCTGTTTTTT. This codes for CASSSSGTGPSGELFF.

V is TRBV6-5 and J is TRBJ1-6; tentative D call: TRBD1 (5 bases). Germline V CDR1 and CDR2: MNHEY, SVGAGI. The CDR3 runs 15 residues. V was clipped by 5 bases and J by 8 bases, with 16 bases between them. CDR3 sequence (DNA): TGTGCCAGCAGTCCGACCGGGGGTGTCGATTCACCCCTCCACTTT. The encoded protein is CASSPTGGVDSPLHF.

For the CDR3, the DNA is TGTGCCAGCAGTGACGACTTCGACGGCTACACCTTC. Protein: CASSDDFDGYTF. The genes are TRBV25-1 and TRBJ1-2, with unresolved D. Germline V gene data show CDR1 as MGHDK and CDR2 as SYGVNS. The CDR3 runs 12 residues. The germline V and J ends were trimmed by 3 bases and 8 bases, with 10 bases remaining between them.

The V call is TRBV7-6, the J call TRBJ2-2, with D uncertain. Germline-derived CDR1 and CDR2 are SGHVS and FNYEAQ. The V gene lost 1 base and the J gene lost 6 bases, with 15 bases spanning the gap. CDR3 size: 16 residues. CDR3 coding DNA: TGTGCCAGCAGCTTAGAGCACTCCGGGTTAGCCGGGGAGCTGTTTTTT. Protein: CASSLEHSGLAGELFF.